The rows below give T cell receptor beta chains drawn from one sample of a study of graft-versus-host responses after intestinal transplantation. Clones were read by immunoSEQ multiplex PCR, and TCRdb kept only the in-frame ones, dropping some. The sample consists of tens of thousands of clones, about 93% of them appearing once. The sample consisted of PBMCs, taken 750 to 800 days after a first intestinal transplant, on the day of a second. Receptors were obtained from a human patient who received an intestinal transplant, so some T cells may come from the graft donor. Each CDR3 is given with its conserved first and last residue. D genes are given only for firm matches. Rows may omit the clone size; those that give it use once, few, many or a size class.

J: TRBJ2-3
V: TRBV28
D: .
size: .
DNA: TGCGCCAGCAGTCCCCCTGTGGATACGCAGTATTTT
CDR3: CASSPPVDTQYF

J: TRBJ1-1
V: TRBV7-9
D: .
size: .
DNA: TGTGCCAGCAGCTTTTCCTTAAAGACTGAAGCTTTCTTT
CDR3: CASSFSLKTEAFF

J: TRBJ2-7
V: TRBV6-1
D: TRBD2
size: .
DNA: TGTGCCAGCAGTGGGCGGGGGAGTAGGTACGAGCAGTACTTC
CDR3: CASSGRGSRYEQYF

J: TRBJ1-2
V: TRBV5-4
D: TRBD1
size: .
DNA: TGTGCCAGCGGCTTACAGGGGGCCGGCTATGGCTACACCTTC
CDR3: CASGLQGAGYGYTF

J: TRBJ2-1
V: TRBV2
D: TRBD2
size: .
DNA: TGTGCCAGCAGTTACCTACCGACTAGCGGGAGGGGGAATGAGCAGTTCTTC
CDR3: CASSYLPTSGRGNEQFF

J: TRBJ1-5
V: TRBV28
D: .
size: few
DNA: TGTGCCAGCAGGGACCCCAGAATTCCCCAGCATTTT
CDR3: CASRDPRIPQHF

J: TRBJ1-5
V: TRBV18
D: .
size: .
DNA: TGTGCCAGCTCACCATTCGGCCCAGGCCGCGATCAGCCCCAGCATTTT
CDR3: CASSPFGPGRDQPQHF

J: TRBJ2-5
V: TRBV30
D: .
size: few
DNA: TGTGCCTGGAGTGTACTGGGGGAGACCCAGTACTTC
CDR3: CAWSVLGETQYF

J: TRBJ1-1
V: TRBV29-1
D: .
size: .
DNA: TGCAGCGTTTCCCGACACAAAGCTGAAGCTTTCTTT
CDR3: CSVSRHKAEAFF

J: TRBJ1-3
V: TRBV6-5
D: .
size: .
DNA: TGTGCCAGCAGTTACGACGGCGTCGGAAACACCATATATTTT
CDR3: CASSYDGVGNTIYF

J: TRBJ2-7
V: TRBV7-8
D: TRBD1
size: .
DNA: TGTGCCAGCAGCTTACCCGGGACAGACTACGAGCAGTACTTC
CDR3: CASSLPGTDYEQYF

J: TRBJ2-5
V: TRBV7-2
D: .
size: .
DNA: TGTGCCAGCAGCTTGAACAGGGTAGGGACCCAGTACTTC
CDR3: CASSLNRVGTQYF

J: TRBJ2-1
V: TRBV19
D: .
size: .
DNA: TGTGCCAGTAGTATAGGGGATAGCTCCTACAATGAGCAGTTCTTC
CDR3: CASSIGDSSYNEQFF

J: TRBJ2-7
V: TRBV5-1
D: .
size: .
DNA: TGCGCCAGCAGCTTGATCGGGACATCGTCTTACGAGCAGTACTTC
CDR3: CASSLIGTSSYEQYF

J: TRBJ1-3
V: TRBV10-2
D: .
size: .
DNA: TGCGCCAGCAGTGTGGCTGATGGAAACACCATATATTTT
CDR3: CASSVADGNTIYF

J: TRBJ2-5
V: TRBV6-5
D: .
size: once
DNA: TGTGCCAGCAGTTACTCCCAAGAGACCCAGTACTTC
CDR3: CASSYSQETQYF

J: TRBJ1-2
V: TRBV6-5
D: TRBD1
size: .
DNA: TGTGCCAGCAGTGAAGGGGCCAGGGGGCGCGGCTACACCTTC
CDR3: CASSEGARGRGYTF

J: TRBJ2-1
V: TRBV7-9
D: .
size: .
DNA: TGTGCCAGCAGCTTACCGGGGTCTTCCTACAATGAGCAGTTCTTC
CDR3: CASSLPGSSYNEQFF

J: TRBJ1-2
V: TRBV2
D: .
size: .
DNA: TGTGCCAGCAGTGGACGACAGAGGACCTATGGCTACACCTTC
CDR3: CASSGRQRTYGYTF

J: TRBJ2-5
V: TRBV28
D: TRBD2
size: .
DNA: TGTGCCAGCAGGGAAGCGGGAGGACAAGAGACCCAGTACTTC
CDR3: CASREAGGQETQYF

J: TRBJ2-7
V: TRBV5-1
D: TRBD2
size: .
DNA: TGCGCCAGCACCTTGGGGAAGACTAGCCGGGGTGGAACCTACGAGCAGTACTTC
CDR3: CASTLGKTSRGGTYEQYF

J: TRBJ2-7
V: TRBV18
D: .
size: .
DNA: TGTGCCAGCTCACCAAGTGCAGGGATCTCCTACGAGCAGTACTTC
CDR3: CASSPSAGISYEQYF

J: TRBJ1-1
V: TRBV6-1
D: TRBD1
size: .
DNA: TGTGCCAGCAGTTCCACAGGGGGCACTGAAGCTTTCTTT
CDR3: CASSSTGGTEAFF

J: TRBJ2-2
V: TRBV7-7
D: .
size: .
DNA: TGTGCTCGCCCAGGCCCCAGGACCGGGGAGCTGTTTTTT
CDR3: CARPGPRTGELFF

J: TRBJ1-2
V: TRBV14
D: .
size: .
DNA: TGTGCCAGCAGTCACGACAGGCGTGGCTACACCTTC
CDR3: CASSHDRRGYTF

J: TRBJ2-7
V: TRBV5-1
D: TRBD1
size: .
DNA: TGCGCCAGCAGCACTGGGACAGGGAGGTACGAGCAGTACTTC
CDR3: CASSTGTGRYEQYF

J: TRBJ2-7
V: TRBV25-1
D: .
size: .
DNA: TGTGCCAGCAGTGATCGGGGTCCCCCCTACGAGCAGTACTTC
CDR3: CASSDRGPPYEQYF

J: TRBJ1-6
V: TRBV28
D: .
size: .
DNA: TGTGCCAGCAGTTTAGAGGTTGTGCTCAGTTCACCCCTCCACTTT
CDR3: CASSLEVVLSSPLHF

J: TRBJ2-7
V: TRBV2
D: TRBD1
size: .
DNA: TGTGCCAGCGGCCAGACAGGGGACGAGCAGTACTTC
CDR3: CASGQTGDEQYF

J: TRBJ2-3
V: TRBV5-1
D: .
size: .
DNA: TGCGCCAGCAGCTTCCTAGGACAGCCTGGCACAGATACGCAGTATTTT
CDR3: CASSFLGQPGTDTQYF

J: TRBJ2-7
V: TRBV6-5
D: TRBD2
size: once
DNA: TGTGCCAGCAGTCAAACAGGGACTAGCGGGGGCGAGCAGTACTTC
CDR3: CASSQTGTSGGEQYF

J: TRBJ2-7
V: TRBV19
D: TRBD2
size: .
DNA: TGTGCCAGTAGTATGGATTTCGGGACTAGCGGGAACGACGAGCAGTACTTC
CDR3: CASSMDFGTSGNDEQYF

J: TRBJ2-1
V: TRBV30
D: TRBD2
size: .
DNA: TGTGCCTGGGAACTAGCGGCGAATGAGCAGTTCTTC
CDR3: CAWELAANEQFF

J: TRBJ2-7
V: TRBV6-4
D: TRBD1
size: .
DNA: TGTGCCAGCAGTGTTGAGACAGGGGATTCCTACGAGCAGTACTTC
CDR3: CASSVETGDSYEQYF

J: TRBJ1-2
V: TRBV6-5
D: .
size: .
DNA: TGTGCCAGCAGTTACGTGGGGGCTGGAGGCTACACCTTC
CDR3: CASSYVGAGGYTF

J: TRBJ2-7
V: TRBV5-6
D: TRBD2
size: .
DNA: TGTGCCAGCAGCCAGCGGGGGTACGAGCAGTACTTC
CDR3: CASSQRGYEQYF